The 25 T cell receptor beta chains listed next were all sequenced from one sample in a study of shared clonotypes between healthy human individuals. Produced via immunoSEQ multiplex PCR; TCRdb's table is partial and in-frame only. The repertoire holds about 2.3 million clones, with 92% as singletons. Sequencing was done on a sample of naive CD4+ T cells from PBMCs. Specified subset: CD45RA+ positively selected. All receptors derive from a man aged 18 to 29 in good health. Some clones in this sample may be carry-over from other donors' samples.

The V and J genes are TRBV10-3 and TRBJ2-1; D is perhaps TRBD1 or TRBD2 (6 bases each). This CDR3 has 16 residues. Germline V gene data show CDR1 as ENHRY and CDR2 as SYGVKD. The germline V and J ends were trimmed by 0 bases and 1 base, with 10 bases remaining between them. The CDR3: CAISESPGASYNEQFF. CDR3 DNA sequence: TGTGCCATCAGTGAGTCGCCGGGGGCATCCTACAATGAGCAGTTCTTC.

V is TRBV6-5 and J is TRBJ1-5; D is possibly TRBD1 (6 bases). CDR1 MNHEY and CDR2 SVGAGI come from the germline V gene. The CDR3 loop spans 15 amino acids. V lost 2 bases, J lost 3 bases, and 11 bases lay in between. The CDR3 DNA follows: TGTGCCAGCAGTTACATCCCAGGGGCCAATCAGCCCCAGCATTTT. Translation: CASSYIPGANQPQHF.

The chain uses TRBV5-1 and TRBJ1-2, with a tentative D call TRBD1 (5 bases). Trimming left V 0 bases short and J 8 bases short, with 14 bases between. This CDR3 is 14 amino acids long. Looked up from germline, CDR1 is SGHRS and CDR2 is YFSETQ. CDR3 loop: CASSLGVDGDGYTF. CDR3 sequence (DNA): TGCGCCAGCAGCTTGGGGGTGGATGGGGACGGCTACACCTTC.

V usage is TRBV29-1 and J usage is TRBJ1-1, with D hard to call. Trimming took off 2 bases at V and 2 bases at J, with 9 bases between the two ends. The CDR3 has 13 amino acids. Germline V CDR1 and CDR2: SQVTM, ANQGSEA. CDR3 coding DNA: TGCAGCGTTGAATATGCAGACAACACTGAAGCTTTCTTT. Its protein is CSVEYADNTEAFF.

The gene calls are TRBV2 and TRBJ1-5; tentative D call: TRBD1 (6 bases). The germline V gene has CDR1 SNHLY and CDR2 FYNNEI. This CDR3 contains 14 residues. The germline V and J ends were trimmed by 3 bases and 6 bases, with 12 bases remaining between them. The CDR3 loop is CASSEAQGGQPQHF. Here the CDR3 DNA reads TGTGCCAGCAGTGAGGCACAGGGCGGTCAGCCCCAGCATTTT.

The chain has TRBV18 and TRBJ1-2; TRBD1 might be the D (5 bases). CDR3 size: 12 residues. Germline V gene data show CDR1 as KGHSH and CDR2 as LQKENI. V lost 2 bases and J lost 7, with 8 bases in between. CDR3 nucleotides: TGTGCCAGCTCACCAGGGGGAGTTGGCTACACCTTC. This translates into CASSPGGVGYTF.

This sequence joins TRBV5-4 and TRBJ2-5; TRBD1 aligns across 9 bases. The CDR3 consists of 16 residues. Germline V gene data show CDR1 as SGHNT and CDR2 as YYREEE (reference sequence). The V segment lost 2 bases and the J segment 4 bases; nucleotides outside the gene matches: 9. This CDR3 reads CASSLPPPGQGETQYF. The CDR3 nucleotides are TGTGCCAGCAGCTTACCGCCTCCGGGACAGGGAGAGACCCAGTACTTC.

This clone was seen once. The chain carries TRBV6-5 and TRBJ2-1; D perhaps matches TRBD1 (8 bases). This CDR3 is 15 amino acids long. The germline V and J ends were trimmed by 8 bases and 2 bases, with 16 bases remaining between them. Per the germline V gene, CDR1 is MNHEY and CDR2 is SVGAGI. CDR3 nucleotide sequence: TGTGCCAGCCAGAAAGCGGGACAGGCCTACAATGAGCAGTTCTTC. Amino acids: CASQKAGQAYNEQFF.

This chain joins TRBV5-1 and TRBJ2-1; D is possibly TRBD1 (5 bases). V shed 0 bases and J shed 4 bases, with 14 bases lying between them. The V gene's germline CDR1 is SGHRS and CDR2 YFSETQ. This CDR3 region has 16 residues. The CDR3 spells CASSLGAPQGYNEQFF. The CDR3 DNA reads as TGCGCCAGCAGCTTGGGGGCCCCTCAGGGATACAATGAGCAGTTCTTC.

This rearrangement joins TRBV6-6 to TRBJ2-7; the match to TRBD1 covers 10 bases. V lost 6 bases and J lost 3; bases outside the gene matches: 2. CDR1 and CDR2 from the germline V gene are MNHNY and SVGAGI (reference sequence). CDR3 length: 13 amino acids. CDR3 amino acids: CASRGTGDYEQYF. In DNA form, the CDR3 reads TGTGCCAGCAGAGGGACAGGGGACTACGAGCAGTACTTC.

J is TRBJ1-5 and V is TRBV11-2; D is perhaps TRBD1 (5 bases). CDR3 size: 16 residues. Trimming removed 0 bases from V and 7 bases from J, with 16 bases in between. Per germline, CDR1 SGHAT and CDR2 FQNNGV. The CDR3 DNA is TGTGCCAGCAGCTTAGATTTGACAGTCGCGGGGCAGCCCCAGCATTTT. Translating gives CASSLDLTVAGQPQHF.

The V call is TRBV27, the J call TRBJ1-2; D is possibly TRBD1 (5 bases). Germline V lookup: CDR1 MNHEY, CDR2 SMNVEV (reference sequence). The CDR3 spans 15 residues. Trimming removed 5 bases from V and 4 bases from J, with 17 bases in between. The CDR3 loop reads CASSIRAQGGYGYTF. The CDR3 DNA sequence: TGTGCCAGCAGTATTCGGGCCCAGGGAGGCTATGGCTACACCTTC.

The V and J genes are TRBV2 and TRBJ2-5; tentatively, D is TRBD1 (5 bases). Germline CDR1 is SNHLY and CDR2 is FYNNEI. The CDR3 has 13 amino acids. V lost 3 bases and J lost 5, with 10 bases in between. In DNA form, the CDR3 reads TGTGCCAGCAGTGATTCAAGGGGTGAGACCCAGTACTTC. Protein: CASSDSRGETQYF.

CDR3 nucleotides: TGCGCCAGCAGTCAATCTAAGGGGGGGGAGCAGTACTTC. Translating gives CASSQSKGGEQYF. This rearrangement joins TRBV23-1 to TRBJ2-7, with D maybe TRBD2 (7 bases). TRBV23-1 is an open reading frame, and its role is uncertain. V dropped 0 bases and J dropped 7 bases, with 10 bases sitting between them. The CDR3 totals 13 residues.

The chain has TRBV10-3 and TRBJ1-1; no clear D. Trimming removed 2 bases at V and 4 bases at J, with 14 bases between. The CDR3 is 15 amino acids. The germline V gene encodes CDR1 ENHRY and CDR2 SYGVKD. CDR3 residues: CAISETGLAGTEAFF. The CDR3 DNA reads TGTGCCATCAGTGAGACCGGCCTGGCGGGCACTGAAGCTTTCTTT.

The chain links TRBV18 to TRBJ2-5; D is undetermined. Germline V gene data show CDR1 as KGHSH and CDR2 as LQKENI. Trimming took off 0 bases at V and 5 bases at J, with 13 bases between the two ends. The CDR3 totals 15 residues. The chain's CDR3 is CASSPPSGGRETQYF. As DNA, the CDR3 is TGTGCCAGCTCACCACCCTCTGGTGGACGTGAGACCCAGTACTTC.

The chain uses TRBV9 and TRBJ2-1; no clear D gene. The germline CDR1 and CDR2 sequences are SGDLS and YYNGEE. The CDR3 runs to 13 residues. Trimming shortened V by 3 bases and J by 8 bases, and 12 bases separated the two germline ends. This CDR3 is CASSAYVADEQFF. CDR3 in DNA: TGTGCCAGCAGCGCCTACGTGGCCGATGAGCAGTTCTTC.

The V and J genes are TRBV5-1 and TRBJ1-1; perhaps TRBD1 as D (5 bases). Germline V gene data show CDR1 as SGHRS and CDR2 as YFSETQ. Trimming removed 0 bases at V and 1 base at J, with 13 bases between. The CDR3 contains 16 residues. Here the CDR3 DNA reads TGCGCCAGCAGCTTGGAATTTGGACAACCGAACACTGAAGCTTTCTTT. Protein: CASSLEFGQPNTEAFF.

The chain couples TRBV7-8 to TRBJ1-1, with a weak D call TRBD1 (5 bases). Germline lookup yields CDR1 SGHVS and CDR2 FQNEAQ. Trimming removed 3 bases from V and 10 bases from J, with 12 bases in between. The CDR3 runs 12 residues. CDR3 region: CASSLVQGIAFF. CDR3 DNA: TGTGCCAGCAGCTTGGTCCAGGGAATAGCTTTCTTT.

This clone showed up just a few times. The J gene is TRBJ1-1, the V gene TRBV28; D might be TRBD1 (5 bases). Trimming cost V 8 bases and J 5 bases, with 15 bases left between them. Per germline, CDR1 MDHEN and CDR2 SYDVKM. The CDR3 sequence is 13 residues long. The DNA for the CDR3 is TGTGCCAGCCACCGGAGGGGCGGGACTGAAGCTTTCTTT. Protein sequence: CASHRRGGTEAFF.

The V gene is TRBV7-2, the J gene TRBJ2-7; D possibly corresponds to TRBD1 (5 bases). CDR1 is SGHTA and CDR2 is FQGNSA in the germline V gene. V dropped 5 bases and J dropped 6 bases, with 14 bases sitting between them. The CDR3 consists of 13 residues. The CDR3 region is CASSPSPRAEQYF. The CDR3, as DNA: TGTGCCAGCAGCCCCTCCCCCAGGGCCGAGCAGTACTTC.

This chain links TRBV7-3 with TRBJ1-5; D is ambiguous. The CDR3 extends over 13 amino acids. The V end was cut by 1 base, the J end by 4 bases, with 5 bases between. CDR1 and CDR2 (germline): SGHTA, FQGTGA. CDR3: CASSLMRNQPQHF. Here the CDR3 DNA reads TGTGCCAGCAGCTTAATGAGAAATCAGCCCCAGCATTTT.

The V call is TRBV11-2, the J call TRBJ2-1; no clear D gene. Between the trimmed V and J ends, which lost 5 bases and 2 bases, there was a span of 19 bases. The CDR3 is 17 residues long. Germline lookup yields CDR1 SGHAT and CDR2 FQNNGV. The CDR3 nucleotides read TGTGCCAGCAGCGATGGGCCGGCGGCGGCTACCTACAATGAGCAGTTCTTC. Translation: CASSDGPAAATYNEQFF. Supplemented by reference TRBV11-2 and TRBJ2-1, the full variable domain reads EAGVAQSPRYKIIEKRQSVAFWCNPISGHATLYWYQQILGQGPKLLIQFQNNGVVDDSQLPKDRFSAERLKGVDSTLKIQPAKLEDSAVYLCASSDGPAAATYNEQFFGPGTRLTVL.

With regard to this clone: Different DNA sequences within this sample yield the same CDR3. The J gene is TRBJ2-5, the V gene TRBV5-1; possibly TRBD1 or TRBD2 for D (5 bases each). V was shortened by 4 bases and J by 5 bases, with 15 bases between the two germline ends. This CDR3 is built from 14 residues. Germline V gene sequence: CDR1 SGHRS, CDR2 YFSETQ. In DNA, the CDR3 is TGCGCCAGCAGCCCAGGGCTAGCTTCCGAGACCCAGTACTTC. It is translated as CASSPGLASETQYF.

The chain has TRBV11-2 and TRBJ1-4; TRBD1 aligns across 7 bases. With 5 bases clipped from V and 8 bases from J, the junction kept 8 bases outside the gene matches. Per the germline V gene, CDR1 is SGHAT and CDR2 is FQNNGV. The CDR3 covers 14 residues. For the CDR3, the DNA is TGTGCCAGCAGCCCAGGGGGGGGTTGGGAAAAACTGTTTTTT. It encodes CASSPGGGWEKLFF.